Listed here are 23 T cell receptor beta chains from one sample, sequenced in a study of cytomegalovirus exposure and HLA in healthy donors. PCR involved 60 Vbeta and 13 Jbeta primers. Method: immunoSEQ multiplex PCR; TCRdb's copy keeps in-frame clones and lacks some. The listing records under 65,000 clones. What was sequenced was PBMCs. The receptors come from a young woman in good health and CMV-seronegative.

V and J are TRBV9 and TRBJ1-1; D call uncertain. The CDR3 totals 13 residues. Trimming removed 1 base at V and 0 bases at J, with 4 bases between. The germline V gene has CDR1 SGDLS and CDR2 YYNGEE. The CDR3 reads CASSVSMNTEAFF. The CDR3 DNA reads as TGTGCCAGCAGCGTATCTATGAACACTGAAGCTTTCTTT.

The chain couples TRBV25-1 to TRBJ2-7, with D perhaps matching TRBD2 (5 bases). The CDR3 loop spans 16 amino acids. V was shortened by 5 bases and J by 0 bases, with 17 bases between the two germline ends. Germline V CDR1 and CDR2: MGHDK, SYGVNS. The CDR3, as DNA: TGTGCCAGCAGTTCAAGAGCGAGGGAGAGCTCCTACGAGCAGTACTTC. Residues: CASSSRARESSYEQYF.

The chain links TRBV30 to TRBJ1-5, with D hard to call. Germline V gene lookup returns CDR1 GTSNPN and CDR2 SVGIG (reference sequence). The V end lost 0 bases, the J end lost 4 bases, and 7 bases lay between the germline ends. This CDR3 contains 13 residues. CDR3 nucleotide sequence: TGTGCCTGGAGTGTTGAGGGAAATCAGCCCCAGCATTTT. It specifies CAWSVEGNQPQHF. Variable domain in full (rest from reference TRBV30 and TRBJ1-5): SQTIHQWPATLVQPVGSPLSLECTVEGTSNPNLYWYRQAAGRGLQLLFYSVGIGQISSEVPQNLSASRPQDRQFILSSKKLLLSDSGFYLCAWSVEGNQPQHFGDGTRLSIL.

The V call is TRBV5-1, the J call TRBJ2-1; 8 bases line up with TRBD1. V gave up 4 bases and J gave up 5 bases; unmatched junction bases: 11. Germline CDR1 reads SGHRS; CDR2 reads YFSETQ. The CDR3 length is 16 residues. The CDR3 region is CASSQNPGQANNEQFF. The CDR3 DNA sequence: TGCGCCAGCAGCCAAAATCCGGGACAGGCTAACAATGAGCAGTTCTTC.

The chain combines TRBV6-1 with TRBJ2-7; D is undetermined. The CDR3 is 13 amino acids. Between the trimmed V and J ends, which lost 4 bases and 2 bases, there was a span of 9 bases. The V gene's germline CDR1 is MNHNS and CDR2 SASEGT. The CDR3 DNA reads as TGTGCCAGCAGTGCCAGCACAGCCTACGAGCAGTACTTC. Protein product: CASSASTAYEQYF.

The rearrangement links TRBV13 to TRBJ2-7; D might be TRBD1 (6 bases). V lost 2 bases and J lost 2, with 16 bases in between. The CDR3 sequence is 16 residues long. The germline CDR1 and CDR2 sequences are PRHDT and FYEKMQ (reference sequence). The CDR3: CASSLFTGLSAYEQYF. CDR3 in DNA: TGTGCCAGCAGCTTATTCACAGGGTTGAGCGCCTACGAGCAGTACTTC. Full variable domain (missing parts from reference TRBV13 and TRBJ2-7): AAGVIQSPRHLIKEKRETATLKCYPIPRHDTVYWYQQGPGQDPQFLISFYEKMQSDKGSIPDRFSAQQFSDYHSELNMSSLELGDSALYFCASSLFTGLSAYEQYFGPGTRLTVT.

This sequence joins TRBV5-1 and TRBJ2-5; 8 bases match TRBD1. V shed 1 base, J shed 3 bases, and the junction held 5 bases outside the gene matches. This CDR3 is 15 amino acids long. CDR1 is SGHRS, CDR2 YFSETQ, per germline. The CDR3 is CASSLSQGAKETQYF. The CDR3 region has the DNA TGCGCCAGCAGCTTGAGCCAGGGGGCGAAAGAGACCCAGTACTTC.

The CDR3 nucleotides are TGCGCCAGCAGGGGGGCTAGCGGGCCGGGAGAGACCCAGTACTTC. It translates to CASRGASGPGETQYF. This chain links TRBV5-1 with TRBJ2-5; TRBD2 aligns across 8 bases. The germline V gene encodes CDR1 SGHRS and CDR2 YFSETQ. This CDR3 contains 15 residues. The junction had 10 bases not matched to a gene; V was cut back by 5 bases and J by 4 bases.

The chain couples TRBV25-1 to TRBJ2-7, with a tentative D call TRBD1 (5 bases). CDR3 size: 16 residues. Germline loops: CDR1 MGHDK, CDR2 SYGVNS. Trimming removed 2 bases from V and 2 bases from J, with 16 bases in between. CDR3 sequence: CASSERIQGGPYEQYF. The CDR3 DNA sequence: TGTGCCAGCAGTGAAAGAATCCAGGGCGGACCCTACGAGCAGTACTTC.

The chain uses TRBV9 and TRBJ2-1, with 7 bases fitting TRBD2. CDR3 length: 14 residues. Germline values: CDR1 SGDLS, CDR2 YYNGEE. The ends lost 2 bases at V and 5 bases at J; junction bases unmatched: 4. The CDR3 DNA is TGTGCCAGCAGCGTTGGAAGCGGGGACAATGAGCAGTTCTTC. This codes for CASSVGSGDNEQFF.

This chain uses TRBV9 with TRBJ1-2; 8 bases are a match to TRBD1. Germline V gives CDR1 SGDLS, CDR2 YYNGEE. The CDR3 is made up of 16 amino acids. V trimming: 3 bases; J trimming: 3 bases; junction bases outside the gene matches: 10. The CDR3 DNA sequence: TGTGCCAGCAGCGCGTCAGGGGGCCTGTCCGACTATGGCTACACCTTC. Translating it yields CASSASGGLSDYGYTF.

The genes are TRBV10-1 and TRBJ2-3; 9 nucleotides line up with TRBD2. This CDR3 has 11 residues. The ends lost 6 bases at V and 9 bases at J; junction bases unmatched: 1. Germline values: CDR1 WNHNN, CDR2 SYGVQD (reference sequence). The CDR3 reads CASSLAGTQYF. In DNA form, the CDR3 reads TGCGCCAGCAGCCTAGCGGGGACGCAGTATTTT.

The chain links TRBV7-9 to TRBJ2-1; 7 nucleotides line up with TRBD2. The CDR3 is 14 residues long. V lost 4 bases and J lost 4; bases outside the gene matches: 4. Germline CDR1 SEHNR, CDR2 FQNEAQ (reference sequence). This chain's CDR3 is CASSSAGVYNEQFF. CDR3 sequence (DNA): TGTGCCAGCAGCTCGGCGGGAGTATACAATGAGCAGTTCTTC. Based on the CDR3 plus reference TRBV7-9 and TRBJ2-1, the full variable domain is DTGVSQNPRHKITKRGQNVTFRCDPISEHNRLYWYRQTLGQGPEFLTYFQNEAQLEKSRLLSDRFSAERPKGSFSTLEIQRTEQGDSAMYLCASSSAGVYNEQFFGPGTRLTVL.

The chain recombines TRBV25-1 with TRBJ2-3; 14 nucleotides align to TRBD2. Germline V gives CDR1 MGHDK, CDR2 SYGVNS. V trimming: 5 bases; J trimming: 5 bases; junction bases outside the gene matches: 6. This CDR3 comprises 16 residues. The CDR3 coding sequence is TGTGCCAGCAGTCATCCAGGACTAGCGGGGGGAGATACGCAGTATTTT. Amino acid sequence: CASSHPGLAGGDTQYF.

This rearrangement joins TRBV19 to TRBJ1-2; 7 bases match TRBD1. Looked up from germline, CDR1 is LNHDA and CDR2 is SQIVND (reference sequence). V shed 10 bases and J 2 bases; nucleotides not matched to a gene: 7. CDR3 length: 13 residues. DNA of the CDR3: TGTGCCACACAGGGGACCCGCAACTATGGCTACACCTTC. Residues: CATQGTRNYGYTF.

The genes are TRBV25-1 and TRBJ1-2; 7 positions agree with TRBD1. The CDR3 spans 14 residues. Germline V gives CDR1 MGHDK, CDR2 SYGVNS. The ends lost 6 bases at V and 8 bases at J; junction bases unmatched: 12. CDR3 sequence reads: CASSVGGQGEGYTF. CDR3 bases: TGTGCCAGCAGCGTCGGTGGGCAGGGGGAAGGCTACACCTTC.

The genes are TRBV28 and TRBJ2-7; 10 nucleotides align to TRBD2. The germline V gene has CDR1 MDHEN and CDR2 SYDVKM. V gave up 3 bases and J gave up 2 bases; unmatched junction bases: 19. CDR3 length: 20 amino acids. This chain's CDR3 is CASSLERNLAASGRTYEQYF. The CDR3 DNA reads as TGTGCCAGCAGTTTGGAACGGAATTTGGCGGCTAGCGGGAGAACCTACGAGCAGTACTTC.

The chain links TRBV14 to TRBJ1-3; 8 bases are a match to TRBD1. The CDR3 runs 15 residues. CDR1 and CDR2 (germline): SGHDN, FVKESK. The J segment lost 3 bases and the V segment lost 4 bases, leaving 5 bases of the junction unmatched. The CDR3 DNA is TGTGCCAGCAGCCTGACAGGGGAGATTGGAAACACCATATATTTT. It is translated as CASSLTGEIGNTIYF.

This sequence joins TRBV9 and TRBJ1-2; 11 nucleotides line up with TRBD1. Germline-derived CDR1 and CDR2 are SGDLS and YYNGEE. Germline trimming cut 4 bases from V and 3 bases from J; bases unmatched to any gene: 17. The CDR3 sequence is 19 residues long. CDR3 coding DNA: TGTGCCAGCAGCCCCGCGGGACAGGGGGTTCTCGGTCCCGACTATGGCTACACCTTC. Translation gives CASSPAGQGVLGPDYGYTF.

This chain uses TRBV7-9 with TRBJ1-2; 9 bases map to TRBD1. CDR3 size: 16 residues. Looked up from germline, CDR1 is SEHNR and CDR2 is FQNEAQ (reference sequence). V was clipped by 5 bases and J by 7 bases; unmatched bases: 14. In DNA, the CDR3 is TGTGCCAGCAGCCCCGCAGGTCCGGGACAGGGTCGTGGCTACACCTTC. The encoded protein is CASSPAGPGQGRGYTF.

The V and J genes are TRBV19 and TRBJ2-7; 10 bases line up with TRBD2. The CDR3 is made up of 15 amino acids. Germline V gene data show CDR1 as LNHDA and CDR2 as SQIVND (reference sequence). J was trimmed by 3 bases and V by 6 bases; bases with no gene match: 8. CDR3 sequence: CASSFTSGEYYEQYF. DNA for the CDR3: TGTGCCAGTAGCTTCACTAGCGGGGAATACTACGAGCAGTACTTC.

The J gene is TRBJ1-2, the V gene TRBV30, with 8 positions matching TRBD1. V lost 6 bases, J lost 8 bases, and 14 bases stayed unmatched. Germline CDR1 is GTSNPN and CDR2 is SVGIG (reference sequence). This CDR3 has 14 amino acids. This CDR3 reads CACYRDRPRRGYTF. The CDR3 DNA sequence: TGTGCCTGCTACAGGGACAGGCCCCGGCGGGGCTACACCTTC.

The chain recombines TRBV18 with TRBJ2-7, with D possibly being TRBD2 (5 bases). Trimming removed 0 bases at V and 2 bases at J, with 8 bases between. CDR3 size: 14 residues. Germline V gives CDR1 KGHSH, CDR2 LQKENI. CDR3 region: CASSPPGRTYEQYF. The CDR3 nucleotides are TGTGCCAGCTCACCACCTGGGAGAACCTACGAGCAGTACTTC.